These 17 T cell receptor beta chains were sequenced from one sample in a study of T cells after yellow fever vaccination. TCRdb passed the 5' RACE reads through MiXCR, listing each CDR3 protein once. The data hold about 230,000 distinct CDR3 sequences, with 6% to 8% observed a single time. The sequencing used CD4+ T cells sorted from PBMCs, collected on the day of the yellow fever booster vaccination. These receptors came from a man aged 30-40 years who received the YFV17D yellow fever vaccine.

This clonotype was seen ten or more times. The genes are TRBV5-1 and TRBJ1-2; D is possibly TRBD1 (6 bases). Trimming removed 4 bases from V and 7 bases from J, with 11 bases in between. The CDR3 runs to 12 residues. Looked up from germline, CDR1 is SGHRS and CDR2 is YFSETQ. The CDR3 reads CASSTGLIGYTF. For the CDR3, the DNA is TGCGCCAGCAGCACAGGGTTAATTGGCTACACCTTC.

The sample holds many counts of this clonotype. The V and J genes are TRBV5-6 and TRBJ1-1; no clear D. CDR3 length: 12 amino acids. V lost 7 bases and J lost 10, with 17 bases in between. Germline V gene data show CDR1 as SGHDT and CDR2 as YYEEEE. The CDR3 DNA reads TGTGCCAGCTCCCTTGCCGGGGTTCGAGCTTTCTTT. Translated: CASSLAGVRAFF.

This clonotype was counted at least ten times. This sequence joins TRBV25-1 and TRBJ2-3; TRBD1 matches 7 bases. Trimming cost V 2 bases and J 2 bases; bases outside gene matches: 1. The CDR3 has 14 residues. Germline V lookup: CDR1 MGHDK, CDR2 SYGVNS. The CDR3 loop is CASSEEGATDTQYF. The DNA for the CDR3 is TGTGCCAGCAGTGAAGAGGGGGCCACAGATACGCAGTATTTT.

This clonotype was counted only a few times. V and J are TRBV20-1 and TRBJ2-7, with 9 bases identical to TRBD2. The germline gives CDR1 DFQATT, CDR2 SNEGSKA (reference sequence). The CDR3 runs to 15 residues. The V gene end was trimmed by 3 bases and the J gene end by 6 bases; junction bases not matched to a gene: 12. CDR3 in amino acids: CSARTVAGVLPEQYF. The CDR3, as DNA: TGCAGTGCTAGGACTGTAGCGGGAGTGTTACCCGAGCAGTACTTC.

The V gene is TRBV12-3 or TRBV12-4, the J gene TRBJ2-1; D might be TRBD2 (6 bases). V was clipped by 0 bases and J by 10 bases, with 16 bases between them. This CDR3 region has 15 residues. CDR3 sequence: CASSLAQTRGGEQFF. The DNA of the CDR3 is TGTGCCAGCAGTTTAGCGCAAACCCGTGGGGGGGAGCAGTTCTTC.

This clonotype was seen a few times. V gene TRBV7-8 combines with J gene TRBJ2-7; possibly TRBD2 for D (5 bases). Trimming removed 8 bases at V and 0 bases at J, with 11 bases between. Germline V gives CDR1 SGHVS, CDR2 FQNEAQ. The length of the CDR3 is 13 residues. Here the CDR3 reads CASSQRGSYEQYF. CDR3 in DNA: TGTGCCAGCTCCCAACGGGGCTCCTACGAGCAGTACTTC.

The table lists this clonotype with many counts. The chain joins TRBV7-6 to TRBJ2-2, with D uncertain. The CDR3 totals 16 residues. CDR1 is SGHVS and CDR2 is FNYEAQ in the germline V gene. The V end was cut by 1 base, the J end by 3 bases, with 12 bases between. The CDR3 nucleotides read TGTGCCAGCAGCTTAGTTTTCAGGTTGGACACCGGGGAGCTGTTTTTT. The encoded protein is CASSLVFRLDTGELFF. The variable domain in full, completed from reference TRBV7-6 and TRBJ2-2, reads GAGVSQSPRYKVTKRGQDVALRCDPISGHVSLYWYRQALGQGPEFLTYFNYEAQQDKSGLPNDRFSAERPEGSISTLTIQRTEQRDSAMYRCASSLVFRLDTGELFFGEGSRLTVL.

The rearrangement links TRBV7-2 to TRBJ2-2, with a weak D call TRBD2 (7 bases). Germline-derived CDR1 and CDR2 are SGHTA and FQGNSA. The CDR3 spans 16 residues. V shed 5 bases and J shed 5 bases, with 18 bases lying between them. Here the CDR3 reads CASSPPWGGNTGELFF. The CDR3 nucleotides read TGTGCCAGCAGCCCCCCGTGGGGGGGCAATACCGGGGAGCTGTTTTTT.

This clonotype was observed a few times. The chain employs TRBV7-2 and TRBJ2-5, with TRBD1 as a possible D gene (5 bases). This CDR3 spans 16 amino acids. V dropped 3 bases and J dropped 4 bases, with 18 bases sitting between them. Germline V gene data show CDR1 as SGHTA and CDR2 as FQGNSA. The CDR3 reads CASSFAGRVVGETQYF. The CDR3 bases are TGTGCCAGCAGCTTCGCCGGCAGGGTTGTAGGAGAGACCCAGTACTTC.

This clonotype has a count of ten or more. CDR3 amino acids: CASSAAGDTEAFF. The CDR3 nucleotides are TGTGCCAGCTCCGCCGCGGGAGACACTGAAGCTTTCTTT. The chain recombines TRBV18 with TRBJ1-1; D uncertain. CDR3 length: 13 residues. Deletions cut 6 bases from V and 3 bases from J, with 11 bases between. Germline CDR1 KGHSH, CDR2 LQKENI.

J is TRBJ1-4 and V is TRBV2; TRBD1 agrees at 8 bases. CDR1 and CDR2 (germline): SNHLY, FYNNEI. CDR3 size: 14 residues. J lost 3 bases, V lost 5 bases, and 2 bases had no gene match. CDR3: CASSRQGSNEKLFF. Here the CDR3 DNA reads TGTGCCAGCAGTCGACAGGGGTCTAATGAAAAACTGTTTTTT.

The table lists this clonotype with a few counts. The chain couples TRBV7-2 to TRBJ1-2; TRBD1 matches 8 bases. V lost 5 bases and J lost 7; bases outside the gene matches: 15. There are 16 residues in the CDR3. The germline CDR1 and CDR2 sequences are SGHTA and FQGNSA. Here the CDR3 reads CASSPRDRPLLGGYTF. DNA for the CDR3: TGTGCCAGCAGCCCCCGGGACAGGCCTCTATTGGGTGGCTACACCTTC.

This clonotype was counted a few times. This rearrangement joins TRBV7-3 to TRBJ2-1; TRBD1 aligns across 7 bases. CDR1 and CDR2 (germline): SGHTA, FQGTGA. The CDR3 contains 13 residues. V trimming: 2 bases; J trimming: 8 bases; junction bases outside the gene matches: 3. The DNA of the CDR3 is TGTGCCAGCAGCTTAGGGGACAGCGATGAGCAGTTCTTC. It specifies CASSLGDSDEQFF.

This clonotype was picked up a small number of times. The CDR3 is CASTRNPRVVAGVGTDTQYF. The CDR3 DNA sequence: TGTGCCAGCACCCGGAACCCGAGGGTGGTAGCGGGAGTTGGCACAGATACGCAGTATTTT. The chain couples TRBV9 to TRBJ2-3, with TRBD2 matching 9 bases. Unmatched junction bases numbered 21, after V lost 6 bases and J lost 1 base. Germline CDR1 reads SGDLS; CDR2 reads YYNGEE. This CDR3 is 20 amino acids long.

This chain joins TRBV3-1 and TRBJ2-7, with 13 nucleotides matching TRBD2. Germline CDR1 is LGHDT and CDR2 is YNNKEL (reference sequence). The CDR3 runs to 16 residues. Unmatched junction bases numbered 5, after V lost 4 bases and J lost 2 bases. For the CDR3, the DNA is TGTGCCAGCAGCCCAAGACTAGCGGGAGGAACCTACGAGCAGTACTTC. Translation: CASSPRLAGGTYEQYF.

This clonotype turned up a few times. The chain joins TRBV20-1 to TRBJ2-5; D is undetermined. The CDR3 is 11 residues long. Germline V lookup: CDR1 DFQATT, CDR2 SNEGSKA (reference sequence). V lost 3 bases to trimming and J lost 9 bases, with 11 bases between them. The CDR3 DNA follows: TGCAGTGCTAGCTCCGGATTGGCCCAGTACTTC. Encoded protein: CSASSGLAQYF.

Only a few counts were recorded for this clonotype. The chain is built from TRBV18 and TRBJ1-2, with unresolved D. The germline V gene has CDR1 KGHSH and CDR2 LQKENI. V was cut by 6 bases and J by 10 bases, with 15 bases left in between. The CDR3 has 12 residues. The CDR3 protein is CASSHDVISYTF. The CDR3 bases are TGTGCCAGCTCTCACGATGTAATATCCTACACCTTC.